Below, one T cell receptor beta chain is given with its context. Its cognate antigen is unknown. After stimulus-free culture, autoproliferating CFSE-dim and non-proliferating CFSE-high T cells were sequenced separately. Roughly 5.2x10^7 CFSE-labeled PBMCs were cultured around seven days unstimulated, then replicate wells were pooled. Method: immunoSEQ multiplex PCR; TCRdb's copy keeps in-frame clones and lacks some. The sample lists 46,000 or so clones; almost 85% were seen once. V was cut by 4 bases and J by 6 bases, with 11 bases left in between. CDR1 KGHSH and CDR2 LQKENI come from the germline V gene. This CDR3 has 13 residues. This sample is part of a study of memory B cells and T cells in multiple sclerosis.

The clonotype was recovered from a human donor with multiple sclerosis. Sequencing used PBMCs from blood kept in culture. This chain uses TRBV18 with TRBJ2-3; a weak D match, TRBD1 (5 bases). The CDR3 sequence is CASSLGPVDTQYF. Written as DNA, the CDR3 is TGTGCCAGCTCACTGGGGCCCGTGGATACGCAGTATTTT.